This T cell receptor (beta chain) is from a study of blood T cell repertoires in COVID-19. Across the study: Spain, Italy and the United States supplied samples that represented acute and convalescent COVID-19. From T cells, B-cell-depleted T cells, or PBMCs came the material, which was cDNA or gDNA.

Germline V gene sequence: CDR1 MNHNS, CDR2 SASEGT. CDR3 length equals 12 residues. The V end was cut by 3 bases, the J end by 5 bases, with 7 bases between. This clone was found a few times. This table comes from immunoSEQ multiplex PCR, and its TCRdb copy is limited to in-frame clones, with some not included. Counted here are approximately 83,000 clones, roughly 88% occurring once; the ten biggest clones make up about 7.3%. Sequencing was performed on peripheral blood. The rearrangement uses TRBV6-1 and TRBJ1-2, with D possibly being TRBD1 (5 bases). The TCR was taken from a man in his 70s with acute or convalescent COVID-19. The CDR3 spells CASSEEGYGYTF. The CDR3 DNA reads TGTGCCAGCAGTGAGGAGGGGTATGGCTACACCTTC.